The 20 T cell receptor beta chains below all came from one sample that was sequenced in a study of T cells in Graves' hyperthyroidism and ophthalmopathy. RNA transcripts provided the source from which TCR beta CDR3 regions were amplified. First-round RT-PCR of the TCR CDR3 relied on the HTBI primer set. TCRdb re-called the multiplex PCR reads through MiXCR, storing one row per CDR3 protein. The sample carries 350,000 to 450,000 distinct CDR3 sequences, about 14% recorded once. Sequencing was performed on blood. The receptors were sampled from a man aged 45-65 years with Graves' ophthalmopathy.

This clonotype was counted many times. This chain connects TRBV3-1 to TRBJ1-6, with D unresolved. CDR3 length: 14 amino acids. CDR1 and CDR2 from the germline V gene are LGHDT and YNNKEL (reference sequence). V lost 2 bases, J lost 9 bases, and 11 bases lay in between. CDR3 region: CASSQLHSGSPLHF. CDR3 coding DNA: TGTGCCAGCAGCCAACTTCACAGCGGTTCACCCCTCCACTTT.

This clonotype was found many times. The V call is TRBV20-1, the J call TRBJ1-1; D is possibly TRBD1 (6 bases). The CDR3 contains 16 residues. The V end lost 6 bases, the J end lost 0 bases, and 20 bases lay between the germline ends. In germline, CDR1 is DFQATT, CDR2 SNEGSKA (reference sequence). The CDR3 bases are TGCAGTGCCTCCCTGGGGGGGGGCACTTTGAACACTGAAGCTTTCTTT. It translates to CSASLGGGTLNTEAFF.

The J gene is TRBJ2-1, the V gene TRBV19, with D unresolved. The CDR3 loop spans 17 amino acids. Germline values: CDR1 LNHDA, CDR2 SQIVND (reference sequence). The germline V and J ends were trimmed by 1 base and 7 bases, with 20 bases remaining between them. The CDR3 sequence: CASSIGVAIPIENEQFF. The CDR3 nucleotides read TGTGCCAGTAGTATAGGGGTGGCGATCCCCATCGAAAATGAGCAGTTCTTC.

At least ten counts were recorded for this clonotype. The chain employs TRBV5-1 and TRBJ2-1; D ambiguous. The CDR3 spans 15 residues. Germline V CDR1 and CDR2: SGHRS, YFSETQ. Trimming stripped 1 base from V and 0 bases from J, with 8 bases between. CDR3: CASSLIGVSYNEQFF. The CDR3 DNA reads TGCGCCAGCAGCTTGATTGGGGTCTCCTACAATGAGCAGTTCTTC.

The sample holds many counts of this clonotype. The genes are TRBV6-1 and TRBJ2-7, with D tentatively TRBD1 (6 bases). The CDR3 is 15 amino acids. The germline CDR1 and CDR2 sequences are MNHNS and SASEGT. Trimming cost V 7 bases and J 3 bases, with 19 bases left between them. CDR3 sequence: CASTLDRTPIYEQYF. CDR3 nucleotide sequence: TGTGCCAGCACCTTAGACAGGACCCCTATCTACGAGCAGTACTTC.

The CDR3 region is CASSTYKDSNQPQHF. The CDR3 DNA reads TGTGCCAGTAGTACCTACAAGGATAGCAATCAGCCCCAGCATTTT. The chain couples TRBV19 to TRBJ1-5; D not certain. The germline CDR1 and CDR2 sequences are LNHDA and SQIVND (reference sequence). The CDR3 runs to 15 residues. V was shortened by 4 bases and J by 0 bases, with 10 bases between the two germline ends.

The V gene is TRBV18, the J gene TRBJ2-1, with TRBD2 matching 14 bases. Germline CDR1 and CDR2: KGHSH and LQKENI. Trimming took 2 bases from V and 7 from J; bases not matched to a gene: 7. The CDR3 contains 17 residues. CDR3 residues: CASSPYRTSGRTNEQFF. The CDR3 nucleotides read TGTGCCAGCTCACCATACAGGACTAGCGGGAGGACTAATGAGCAGTTCTTC.

This clonotype occurred many times. This rearrangement joins TRBV11-3 to TRBJ1-3, with D maybe TRBD1 (6 bases). Germline lookup yields CDR1 SGHNT and CDR2 YENEEA. The CDR3 contains 17 residues. The V end lost 1 base, the J end lost 2 bases, and 15 bases lay between the germline ends. The CDR3 nucleotides are TGTGCCAGCAGCTTAGCCCCGGGACACGAGACTGGAAACACCATATATTTT. Translated, it gives CASSLAPGHETGNTIYF.

In its sample, this clonotype was seen a few times. The V and J genes are TRBV10-3 and TRBJ2-3; TRBD1 aligns across 9 bases. The CDR3 is made up of 15 amino acids. Germline V gene data show CDR1 as ENHRY and CDR2 as SYGVKD. V was pared by 8 bases and J by 2 bases, with 8 bases of the junction left unmatched. The CDR3: CAIYSGQGHTDTQYF. For the CDR3, the DNA is TGTGCCATCTATTCGGGACAGGGCCACACAGATACGCAGTATTTT.

The chain has TRBV2 and TRBJ1-2; D is ambiguous. This CDR3 contains 13 residues. V was pared by 5 bases and J by 7 bases, with 14 bases between. CDR1 and CDR2 from the germline V gene are SNHLY and FYNNEI. This chain's CDR3 is CASSLGSMSGYTF. CDR3 nucleotide sequence: TGTGCCAGCAGTTTGGGCAGTATGAGTGGCTACACCTTC.

This clonotype has ten or more counts. This chain links TRBV28 with TRBJ2-1, with TRBD2 matching over 8 bases. This CDR3 has 16 amino acids. The trim removed 7 bases at V and 7 bases at J, leaving 15 bases unmatched. Germline V gives CDR1 MDHEN, CDR2 SYDVKM. CDR3 DNA: TGTGCCAGCAACAAACCAGCGGGAGAACTTCAAAATGAGCAGTTCTTC. It codes for CASNKPAGELQNEQFF.

In its sample, this clonotype was seen a few times. J is TRBJ1-1 and V is TRBV7-9; 12 bases fit TRBD1. This CDR3 has 15 amino acids. From germline, CDR1 is SEHNR and CDR2 FQNEAQ (reference sequence). V was clipped by 4 bases and J by 12 bases; unmatched bases: 12. The CDR3 is CASSSPTGTGGGTFF. The CDR3 DNA follows: TGTGCCAGCAGCTCGCCGACCGGGACAGGGGGCGGAACTTTCTTT.

This clonotype was seen repeatedly, ten times or more. One end of the junction varies from germline; a read error may be responsible. The chain uses TRBV30 and TRBJ2-7; D is perhaps TRBD1 (6 bases). From germline, CDR1 is GTSNPN and CDR2 SVGIG (reference sequence). The CDR3 contains 13 residues. This CDR3 is CASRGRASNEQYF. CDR3 bases: TGTGCCAGCAGGGGCAGGGCCTCCAACGAGCAGTACTTC.

At least ten counts were recorded for this clonotype. The chain is built from TRBV5-1 and TRBJ2-7, with unresolved D. CDR1 is SGHRS and CDR2 is YFSETQ in the germline V gene. Deletions cut 0 bases from V and 4 bases from J, with 11 bases between. The CDR3 consists of 14 residues. The CDR3 DNA sequence: TGCGCCAGCAGCTTGGCCTCCGTGGAGTACGAGCAGTACTTC. Protein sequence: CASSLASVEYEQYF.

This clonotype was seen at least ten times. The chain uses TRBV7-8 and TRBJ2-1, with 13 bases matching TRBD2. Germline V gene sequence: CDR1 SGHVS, CDR2 FQNEAQ. CDR3 length: 16 residues. The V gene end was trimmed by 4 bases and the J gene end by 6 bases; junction bases not matched to a gene: 6. The CDR3 is CASSSARLAGGNEQFF. In nucleotides, the CDR3 is TGTGCCAGCAGCTCCGCCCGACTAGCGGGAGGCAATGAGCAGTTCTTC.

This clonotype was seen at least ten times. This sequence joins TRBV12-3 or TRBV12-4 and TRBJ1-2; 9 bases fit TRBD1. There are 15 residues in the CDR3. V lost 5 bases to trimming and J lost 3 bases; unmatched junction nucleotides: 7. The CDR3 is CASSPGQGPYYGYTF. The CDR3 DNA sequence: TGTGCCAGCAGTCCGGGACAGGGACCCTACTATGGCTACACCTTC.

Many counts were recorded for this clonotype. This chain uses TRBV5-1 with TRBJ2-7, with D possibly TRBD1 on 6 matching bases. Germline-derived CDR1 and CDR2 are SGHRS and YFSETQ. CDR3 length: 16 residues. V was pared by 0 bases and J by 4 bases, with 17 bases between. This CDR3 is CASSLGVGGERYEQYF. Written as DNA, the CDR3 is TGCGCCAGCAGCTTGGGAGTTGGGGGCGAGCGGTACGAGCAGTACTTC. Supplemented by reference TRBV5-1 and TRBJ2-7, the full variable domain reads KAGVTQTPRYLIKTRGQQVTLSCSPISGHRSVSWYQQTPGQGLQFLFEYFSETQRNKGNFPGRFSGRQFSNSRSEMNVSTLELGDSALYLCASSLGVGGERYEQYFGPGTRLTVT.

This clonotype was detected a few times. The chain carries TRBV29-1 and TRBJ2-7; 10 positions agree with TRBD2. From germline, CDR1 is SQVTM and CDR2 ANQGSEA. V lost 7 bases to trimming and J lost 2 bases; unmatched junction nucleotides: 2. The CDR3 has 12 amino acids. The CDR3 here is CSGTSGPYEQYF. CDR3 coding DNA: TGCAGCGGGACTAGCGGCCCCTACGAGCAGTACTTC.

In this sample, this clonotype turned up many times. This chain joins TRBV20-1 and TRBJ2-1, with 13 bases lining up with TRBD2. V dropped 5 bases and J dropped 5; count of bases not matched to a gene: 6. The CDR3 extends over 15 amino acids. Germline-derived CDR1 and CDR2 are DFQATT and SNEGSKA (reference sequence). Here the CDR3 reads CSAPSGLAGNNEQFF. DNA of the CDR3: TGCAGTGCTCCTTCGGGACTAGCGGGAAACAATGAGCAGTTCTTC.

This clonotype occurred many times. This chain uses TRBV29-1 with TRBJ2-7; the D gene is possibly TRBD2 (5 bases). The germline CDR1 and CDR2 sequences are SQVTM and ANQGSEA. The CDR3 has 12 residues. V lost 6 bases and J 7 bases, leaving 16 bases between the germline ends. The CDR3 protein is CSVVEAGREQYF. The CDR3 DNA sequence: TGCAGCGTCGTAGAGGCGGGTAGGGAGCAGTACTTC.